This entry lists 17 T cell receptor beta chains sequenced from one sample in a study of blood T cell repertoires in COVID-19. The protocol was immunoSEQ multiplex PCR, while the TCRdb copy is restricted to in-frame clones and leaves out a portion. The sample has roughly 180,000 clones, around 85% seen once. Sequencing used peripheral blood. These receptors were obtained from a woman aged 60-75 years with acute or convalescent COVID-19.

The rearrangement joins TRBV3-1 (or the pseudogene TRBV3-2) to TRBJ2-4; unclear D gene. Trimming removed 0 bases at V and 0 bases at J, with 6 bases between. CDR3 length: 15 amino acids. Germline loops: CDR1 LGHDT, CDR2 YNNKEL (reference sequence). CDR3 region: CASSQDSLAKNIQYF. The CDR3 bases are TGTGCCAGCAGCCAAGACAGTTTAGCCAAAAACATTCAGTACTTC.

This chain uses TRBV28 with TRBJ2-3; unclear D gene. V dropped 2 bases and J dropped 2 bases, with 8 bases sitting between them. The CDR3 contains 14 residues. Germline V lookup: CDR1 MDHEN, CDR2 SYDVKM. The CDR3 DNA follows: TGTGCCAGCAGTTTACGAGCCTACACAGATACGCAGTATTTT. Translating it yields CASSLRAYTDTQYF.

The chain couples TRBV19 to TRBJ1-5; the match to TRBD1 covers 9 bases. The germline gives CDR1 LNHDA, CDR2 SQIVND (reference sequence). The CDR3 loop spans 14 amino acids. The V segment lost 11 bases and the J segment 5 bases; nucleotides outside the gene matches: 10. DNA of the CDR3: TGTGCCGGTGGGGACAGGGCACTCGATCAGCCCCAGCATTTT. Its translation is CAGGDRALDQPQHF.

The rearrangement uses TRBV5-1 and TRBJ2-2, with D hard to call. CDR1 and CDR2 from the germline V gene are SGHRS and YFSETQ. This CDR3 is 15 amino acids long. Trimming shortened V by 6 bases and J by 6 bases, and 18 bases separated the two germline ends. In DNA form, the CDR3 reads TGCGCCAGCAATATTCGAAGTGAGGTGGCCGGGGAGCTGTTTTTT. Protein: CASNIRSEVAGELFF.

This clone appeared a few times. The CDR3 DNA reads TGTGCCAGCAGTTCAGGGACCGGGGAGCTGTTTTTT. This gives the protein CASSSGTGELFF. V and J are TRBV6-2 or TRBV6-3 and TRBJ2-2, with D tentatively TRBD1 (5 bases). This CDR3 has 12 amino acids. V lost 4 bases and J lost 5, with 5 bases in between. The germline gives CDR1 MNHEY, CDR2 SVGEGT.

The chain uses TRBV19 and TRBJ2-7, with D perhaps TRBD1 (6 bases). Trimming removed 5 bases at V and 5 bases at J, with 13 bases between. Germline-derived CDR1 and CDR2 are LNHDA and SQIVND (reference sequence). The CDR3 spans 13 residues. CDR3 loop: CASSATQGHEQYV. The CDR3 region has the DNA TGTGCCAGTAGTGCCACCCAGGGGCACGAGCAGTACGTC.

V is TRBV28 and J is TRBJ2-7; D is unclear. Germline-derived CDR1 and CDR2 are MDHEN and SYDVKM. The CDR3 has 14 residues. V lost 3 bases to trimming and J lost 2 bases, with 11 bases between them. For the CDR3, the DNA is TGTGCCAGCAGTTTGGTGACACCGCCCTACGAGCAGTACTTC. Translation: CASSLVTPPYEQYF.

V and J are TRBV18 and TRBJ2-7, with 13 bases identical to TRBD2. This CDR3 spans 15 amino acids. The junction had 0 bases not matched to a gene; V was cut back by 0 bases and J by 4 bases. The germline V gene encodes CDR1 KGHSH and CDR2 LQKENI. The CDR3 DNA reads TGTGCCAGCTCACCACCGGGACTAGCGGGATACGAGCAGTACTTC. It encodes CASSPPGLAGYEQYF.

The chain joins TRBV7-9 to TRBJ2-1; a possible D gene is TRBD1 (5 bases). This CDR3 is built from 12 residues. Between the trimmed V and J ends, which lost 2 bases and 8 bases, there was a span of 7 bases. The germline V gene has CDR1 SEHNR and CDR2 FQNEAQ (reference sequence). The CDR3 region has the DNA TGTGCCAGCAGCTTAAGCAGGGATGAGCAGTTCTTC. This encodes CASSLSRDEQFF.

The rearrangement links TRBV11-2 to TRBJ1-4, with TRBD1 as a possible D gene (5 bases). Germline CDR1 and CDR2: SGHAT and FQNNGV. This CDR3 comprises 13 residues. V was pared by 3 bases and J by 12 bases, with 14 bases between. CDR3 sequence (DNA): TGTGCCAGCAGCTTTAGGAGGGGAGTAGAACTGTTTTTT. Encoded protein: CASSFRRGVELFF.

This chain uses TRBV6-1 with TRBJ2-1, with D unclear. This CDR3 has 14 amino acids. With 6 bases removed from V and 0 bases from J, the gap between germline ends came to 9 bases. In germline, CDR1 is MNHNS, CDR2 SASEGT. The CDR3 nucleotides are TGTGCCAGCAGCACTATGAGCTCCTACAATGAGCAGTTCTTC. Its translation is CASSTMSSYNEQFF.

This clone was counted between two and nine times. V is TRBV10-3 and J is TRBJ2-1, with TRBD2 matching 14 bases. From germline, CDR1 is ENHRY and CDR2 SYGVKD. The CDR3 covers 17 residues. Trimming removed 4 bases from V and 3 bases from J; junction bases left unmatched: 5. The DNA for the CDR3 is TGTGCCATCAGTGCCGCAGGGACTAGCGGGAGCTACAATGAGCAGTTCTTC. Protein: CAISAAGTSGSYNEQFF.

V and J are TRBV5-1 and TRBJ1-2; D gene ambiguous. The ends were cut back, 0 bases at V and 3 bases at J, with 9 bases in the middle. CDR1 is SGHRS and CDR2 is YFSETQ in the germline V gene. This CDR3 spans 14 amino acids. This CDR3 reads CASSLDTVYYGYTF. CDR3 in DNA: TGCGCCAGCAGCTTGGATACAGTCTACTATGGCTACACCTTC. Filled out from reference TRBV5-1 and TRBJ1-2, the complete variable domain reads KAGVTQTPRYLIKTRGQQVTLSCSPISGHRSVSWYQQTPGQGLQFLFEYFSETQRNKGNFPGRFSGRQFSNSRSEMNVSTLELGDSALYLCASSLDTVYYGYTFGSGTRLTVV.

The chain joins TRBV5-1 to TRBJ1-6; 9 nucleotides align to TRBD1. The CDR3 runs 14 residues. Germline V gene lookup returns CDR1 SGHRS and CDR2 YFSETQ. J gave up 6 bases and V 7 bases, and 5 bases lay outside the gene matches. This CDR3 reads CASSRTGANSPLHF. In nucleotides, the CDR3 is TGCGCCAGCTCTCGGACAGGGGCTAATTCACCCCTCCACTTT.

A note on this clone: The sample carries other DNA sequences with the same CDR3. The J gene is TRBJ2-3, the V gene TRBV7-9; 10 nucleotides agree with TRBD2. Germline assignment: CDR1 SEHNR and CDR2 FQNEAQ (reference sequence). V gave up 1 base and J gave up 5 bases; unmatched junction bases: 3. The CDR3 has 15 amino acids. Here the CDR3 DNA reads TGTGCCAGCAGCTTAGGCTTAGCGGGAGGAGATACGCAGTATTTT. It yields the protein CASSLGLAGGDTQYF.

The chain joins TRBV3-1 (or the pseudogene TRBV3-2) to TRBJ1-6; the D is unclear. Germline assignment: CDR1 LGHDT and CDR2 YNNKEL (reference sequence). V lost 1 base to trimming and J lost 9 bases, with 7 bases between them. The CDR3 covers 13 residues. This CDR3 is CASSQGAGSPLHF. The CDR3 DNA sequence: TGTGCCAGCAGCCAAGGGGCCGGTTCACCCCTCCACTTT.

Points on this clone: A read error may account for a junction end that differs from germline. CDR3 protein: CASRLDRGPNTEAFF. The CDR3 region has the DNA TGTGCCAGCAGGTTAGACAGGGGACCGAACACTGAAGCTTTCTTT. The V gene is TRBV7-9, the J gene TRBJ1-1; 8 bases are a match to TRBD1. The CDR3 runs 15 residues. The germline V gene encodes CDR1 SEHNR and CDR2 FQNEAQ (reference sequence).